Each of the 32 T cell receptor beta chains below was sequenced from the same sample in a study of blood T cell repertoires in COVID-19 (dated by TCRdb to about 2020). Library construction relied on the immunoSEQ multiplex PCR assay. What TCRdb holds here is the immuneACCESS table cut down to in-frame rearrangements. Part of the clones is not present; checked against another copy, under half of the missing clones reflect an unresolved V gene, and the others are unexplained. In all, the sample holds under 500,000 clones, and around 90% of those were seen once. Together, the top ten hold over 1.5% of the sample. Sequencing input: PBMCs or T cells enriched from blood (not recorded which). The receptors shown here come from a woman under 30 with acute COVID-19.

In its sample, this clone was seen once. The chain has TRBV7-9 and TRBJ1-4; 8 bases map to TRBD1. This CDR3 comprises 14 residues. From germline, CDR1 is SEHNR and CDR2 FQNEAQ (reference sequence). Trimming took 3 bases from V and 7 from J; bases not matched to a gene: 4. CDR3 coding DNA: TGTGCCAGCAGCTTCTCAGGGGGCGGTGAAAAACTGTTTTTT. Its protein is CASSFSGGGEKLFF.

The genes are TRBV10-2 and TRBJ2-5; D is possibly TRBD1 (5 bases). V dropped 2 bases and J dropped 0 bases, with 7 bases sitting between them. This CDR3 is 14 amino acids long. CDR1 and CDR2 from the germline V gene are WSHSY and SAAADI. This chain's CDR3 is CASSERTNQETQYF. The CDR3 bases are TGCGCCAGCAGTGAGAGGACAAACCAAGAGACCCAGTACTTC.

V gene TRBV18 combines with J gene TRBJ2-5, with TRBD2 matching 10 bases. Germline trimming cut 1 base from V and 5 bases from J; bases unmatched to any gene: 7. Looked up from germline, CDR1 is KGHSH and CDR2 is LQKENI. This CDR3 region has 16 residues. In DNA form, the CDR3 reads TGTGCCAGCTCACCACGGCTAGCGGGAGCTGAGGAGACCCAGTACTTC. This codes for CASSPRLAGAEETQYF.

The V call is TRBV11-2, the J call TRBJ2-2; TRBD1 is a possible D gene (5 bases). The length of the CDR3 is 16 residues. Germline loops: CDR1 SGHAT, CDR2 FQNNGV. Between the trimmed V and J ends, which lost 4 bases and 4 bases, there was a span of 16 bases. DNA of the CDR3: TGTGCCAGCAGCTCAGAGGACATATACCTCACCGGGGAGCTGTTTTTT. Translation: CASSSEDIYLTGELFF.

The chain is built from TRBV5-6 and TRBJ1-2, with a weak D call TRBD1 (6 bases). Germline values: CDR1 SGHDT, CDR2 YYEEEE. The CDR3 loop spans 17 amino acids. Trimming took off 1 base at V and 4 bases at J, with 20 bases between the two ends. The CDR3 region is CASSLFEGGGLIYGYTF. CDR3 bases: TGTGCCAGCAGCTTGTTCGAGGGAGGGGGACTTATCTATGGCTACACCTTC.

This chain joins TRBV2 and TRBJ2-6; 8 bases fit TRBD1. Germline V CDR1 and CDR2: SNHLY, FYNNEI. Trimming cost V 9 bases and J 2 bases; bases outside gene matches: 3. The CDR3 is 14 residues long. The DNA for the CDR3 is TGTGCCAGTAGGACAGGGACTGGGGCCAACGTCCTGACTTTC. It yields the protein CASRTGTGANVLTF.

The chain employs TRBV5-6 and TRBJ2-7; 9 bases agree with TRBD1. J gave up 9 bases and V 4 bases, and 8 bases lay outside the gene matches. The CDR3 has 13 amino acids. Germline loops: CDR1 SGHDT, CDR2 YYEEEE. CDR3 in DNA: TGTGCCAGCAGCCGGGACAGGGCTTTCGGGCAGTACTTC. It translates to CASSRDRAFGQYF.

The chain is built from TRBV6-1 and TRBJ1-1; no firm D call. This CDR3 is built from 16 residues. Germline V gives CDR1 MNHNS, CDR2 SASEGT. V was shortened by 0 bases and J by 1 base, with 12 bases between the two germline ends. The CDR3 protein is CASSEARPYQNTEAFF. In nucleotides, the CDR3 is TGTGCCAGCAGTGAAGCGAGGCCATACCAGAACACTGAAGCTTTCTTT.

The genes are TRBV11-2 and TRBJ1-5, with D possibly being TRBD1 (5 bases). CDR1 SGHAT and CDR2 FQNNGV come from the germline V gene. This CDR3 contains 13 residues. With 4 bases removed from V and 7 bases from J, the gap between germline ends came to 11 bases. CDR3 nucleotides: TGTGCCAGCAGCTGGACACAGGTCCAGCCCCAGCATTTT. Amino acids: CASSWTQVQPQHF.

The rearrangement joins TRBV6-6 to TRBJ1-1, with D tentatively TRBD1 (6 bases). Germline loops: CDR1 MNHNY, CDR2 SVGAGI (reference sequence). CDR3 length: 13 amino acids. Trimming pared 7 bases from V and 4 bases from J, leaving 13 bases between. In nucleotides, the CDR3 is TGTGCCAGCACGCTACAGGGAAGCACTGAAGCTTTCTTT. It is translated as CASTLQGSTEAFF.

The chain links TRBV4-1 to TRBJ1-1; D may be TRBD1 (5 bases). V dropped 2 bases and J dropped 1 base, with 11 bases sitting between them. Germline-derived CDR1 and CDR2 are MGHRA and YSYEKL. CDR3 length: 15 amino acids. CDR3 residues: CASSQRSGGNTEAFF. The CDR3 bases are TGCGCCAGCAGCCAACGGTCGGGGGGGAACACTGAAGCTTTCTTT.

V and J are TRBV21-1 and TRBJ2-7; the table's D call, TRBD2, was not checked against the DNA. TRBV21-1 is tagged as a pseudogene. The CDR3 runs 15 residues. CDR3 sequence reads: CASSPSWDFAHEQYF. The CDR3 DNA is TGTGCCAGCAGTCCTAGCTGGGACTTCGCCCACGAGCAGTACTTC.

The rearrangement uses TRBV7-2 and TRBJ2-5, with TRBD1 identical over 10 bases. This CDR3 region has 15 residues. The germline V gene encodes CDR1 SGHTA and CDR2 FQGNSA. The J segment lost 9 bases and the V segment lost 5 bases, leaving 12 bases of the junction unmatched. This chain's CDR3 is CASSRQGTGAEAQYF. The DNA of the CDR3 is TGTGCCAGCAGCAGACAAGGGACAGGGGCGGAGGCCCAGTACTTC.

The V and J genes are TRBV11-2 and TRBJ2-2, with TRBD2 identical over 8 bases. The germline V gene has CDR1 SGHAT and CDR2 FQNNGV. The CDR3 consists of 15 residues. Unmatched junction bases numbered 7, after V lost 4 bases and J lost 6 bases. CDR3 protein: CASSSQREKAGELFF. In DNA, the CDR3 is TGTGCCAGCAGCTCGCAGCGGGAGAAAGCCGGGGAGCTGTTTTTT.

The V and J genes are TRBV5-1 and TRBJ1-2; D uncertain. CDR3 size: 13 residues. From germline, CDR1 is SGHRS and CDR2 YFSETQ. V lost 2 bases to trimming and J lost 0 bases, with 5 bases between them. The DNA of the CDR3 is TGCGCCAGCAGCTTATCTGCTAACTATGGCTACACCTTC. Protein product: CASSLSANYGYTF.

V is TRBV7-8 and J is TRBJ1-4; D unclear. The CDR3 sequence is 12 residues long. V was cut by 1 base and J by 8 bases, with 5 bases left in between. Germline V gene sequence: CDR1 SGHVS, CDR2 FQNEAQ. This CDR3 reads CASSLGREKLFF. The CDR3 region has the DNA TGTGCCAGCAGCTTAGGTCGGGAAAAACTGTTTTTT.

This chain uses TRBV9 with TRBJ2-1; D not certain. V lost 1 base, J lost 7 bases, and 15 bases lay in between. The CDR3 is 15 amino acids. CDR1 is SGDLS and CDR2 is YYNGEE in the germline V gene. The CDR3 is CASSVPGVSVNEQFF. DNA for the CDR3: TGTGCCAGCAGCGTACCAGGCGTTAGTGTAAATGAGCAGTTCTTC.

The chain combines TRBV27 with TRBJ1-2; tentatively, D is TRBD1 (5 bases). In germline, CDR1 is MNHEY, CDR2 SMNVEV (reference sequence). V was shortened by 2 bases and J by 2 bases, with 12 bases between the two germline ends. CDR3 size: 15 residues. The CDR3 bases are TGTGCCAGCAGTTTAGGGCAGGGCCAAAACTATGGCTACACCTTC. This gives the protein CASSLGQGQNYGYTF.

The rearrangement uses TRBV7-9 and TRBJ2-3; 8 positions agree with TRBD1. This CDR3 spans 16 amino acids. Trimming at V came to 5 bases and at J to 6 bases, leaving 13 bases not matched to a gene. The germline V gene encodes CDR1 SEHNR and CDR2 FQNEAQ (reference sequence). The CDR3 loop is CASSPRGGQGGDTQYF. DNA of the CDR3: TGTGCCAGCAGCCCCCGGGGAGGACAGGGCGGGGATACGCAGTATTTT.

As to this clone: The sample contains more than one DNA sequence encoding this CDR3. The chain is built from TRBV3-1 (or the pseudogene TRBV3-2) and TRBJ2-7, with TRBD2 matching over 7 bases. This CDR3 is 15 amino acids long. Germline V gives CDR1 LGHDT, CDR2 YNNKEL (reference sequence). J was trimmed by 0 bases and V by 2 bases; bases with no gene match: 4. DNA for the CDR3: TGTGCCAGCAGCCAATGGGGGGGGAGCTCCTACGAGCAGTACTTC. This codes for CASSQWGGSSYEQYF.

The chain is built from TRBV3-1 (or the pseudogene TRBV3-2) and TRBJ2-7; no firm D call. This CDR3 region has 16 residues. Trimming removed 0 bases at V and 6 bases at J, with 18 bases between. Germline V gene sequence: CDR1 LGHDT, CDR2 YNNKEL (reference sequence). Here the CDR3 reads CASSQDSAGSFGEQYF. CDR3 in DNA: TGTGCCAGCAGCCAAGATTCCGCCGGGTCCTTTGGCGAGCAGTACTTC.

The CDR3 nucleotides read TGTGCCAGCAGACATACGGACAGGGGAACTAATTCACCCCTCCACTTT. It translates to CASRHTDRGTNSPLHF. The rearrangement joins TRBV7-2 to TRBJ1-6; 9 positions match TRBD1. CDR1 and CDR2 from the germline V gene are SGHTA and FQGNSA. This CDR3 spans 16 amino acids. Unmatched junction bases numbered 9, after V lost 6 bases and J lost 6 bases.

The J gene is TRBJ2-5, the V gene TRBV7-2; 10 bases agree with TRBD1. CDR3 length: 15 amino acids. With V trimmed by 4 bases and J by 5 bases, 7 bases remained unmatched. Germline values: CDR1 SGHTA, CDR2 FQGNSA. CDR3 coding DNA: TGTGCCAGCAGCTGGGCGACAGGGGGCCGGGAGACCCAGTACTTC. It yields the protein CASSWATGGRETQYF.

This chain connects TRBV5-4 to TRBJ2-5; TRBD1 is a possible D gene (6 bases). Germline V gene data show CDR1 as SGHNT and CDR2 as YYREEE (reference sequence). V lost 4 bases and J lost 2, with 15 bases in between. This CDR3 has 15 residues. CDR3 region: CASSMGHGTQETQYF. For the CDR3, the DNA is TGTGCCAGCAGCATGGGACATGGGACACAAGAGACCCAGTACTTC.

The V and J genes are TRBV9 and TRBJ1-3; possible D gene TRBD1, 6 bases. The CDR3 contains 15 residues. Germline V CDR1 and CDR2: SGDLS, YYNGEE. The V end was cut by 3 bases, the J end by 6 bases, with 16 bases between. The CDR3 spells CASSAHRELSNTIYF. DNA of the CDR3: TGTGCCAGCAGCGCACACAGGGAGCTCTCAAACACCATATATTTT.

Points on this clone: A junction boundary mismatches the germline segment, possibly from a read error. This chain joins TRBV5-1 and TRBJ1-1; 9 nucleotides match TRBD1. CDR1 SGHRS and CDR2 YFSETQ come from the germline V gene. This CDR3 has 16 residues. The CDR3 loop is CASSSSRDRVKTEAFF. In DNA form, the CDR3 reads TGCGCCAGCAGCTCTTCCCGGGACAGGGTGAAGACTGAAGCTTTCTTT.

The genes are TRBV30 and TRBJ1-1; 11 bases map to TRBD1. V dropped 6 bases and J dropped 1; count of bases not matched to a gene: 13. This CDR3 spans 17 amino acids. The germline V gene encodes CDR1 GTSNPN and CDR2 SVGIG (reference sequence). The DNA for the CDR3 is TGTGCCTGCCAGATTAGGACAGGGGGCATAGGGAACACTGAAGCTTTCTTT. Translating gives CACQIRTGGIGNTEAFF.

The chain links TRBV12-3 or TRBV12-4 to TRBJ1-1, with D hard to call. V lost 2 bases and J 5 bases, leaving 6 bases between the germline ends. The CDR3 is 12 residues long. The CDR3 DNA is TGTGCCAGCAGTTTACGGAGAACTGAAGCTTTCTTT. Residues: CASSLRRTEAFF.

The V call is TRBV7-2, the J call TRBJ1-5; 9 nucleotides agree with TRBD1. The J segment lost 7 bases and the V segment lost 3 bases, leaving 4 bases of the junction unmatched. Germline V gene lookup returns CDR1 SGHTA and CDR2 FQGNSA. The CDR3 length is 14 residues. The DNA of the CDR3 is TGTGCCAGCAGCTTTGTGGGACAGGGACAGCCCCAGCATTTT. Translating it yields CASSFVGQGQPQHF.

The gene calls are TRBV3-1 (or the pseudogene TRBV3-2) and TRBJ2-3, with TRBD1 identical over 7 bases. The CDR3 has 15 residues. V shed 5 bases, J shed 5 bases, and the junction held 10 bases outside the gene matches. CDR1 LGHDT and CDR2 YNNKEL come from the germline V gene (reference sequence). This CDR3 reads CASSSTGWVGDTQYF. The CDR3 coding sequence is TGTGCCAGCAGCTCGACAGGGTGGGTAGGAGATACGCAGTATTTT.

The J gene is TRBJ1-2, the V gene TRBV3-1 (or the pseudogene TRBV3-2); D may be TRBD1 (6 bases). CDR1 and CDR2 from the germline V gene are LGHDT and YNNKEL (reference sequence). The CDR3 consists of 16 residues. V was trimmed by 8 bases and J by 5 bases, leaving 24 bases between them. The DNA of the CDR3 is TGTGCCAGCGGATCAAGGGCAGACAGGAGGAAATATGGCTACACCTTC. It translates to CASGSRADRRKYGYTF.

CDR3 nucleotides: TGTGCCAGCAGCCAAGCCGACCTCCTACTAGGAACGAACGAGCAGTACTTC. Amino acids: CASSQADLLLGTNEQYF. J is TRBJ2-7 and V is TRBV14, with D perhaps TRBD2 (5 bases). V lost 1 base and J lost 5, with 21 bases in between. Germline CDR1 is SGHDN and CDR2 is FVKESK. The CDR3 runs 17 residues.